A single sample is the source of the 26 T cell receptor beta chains below, sequenced in a study of vaccination and CD4 T cells after COVID-19. Scientists ran DNA taken from cultured CD4+ T cells through the Oncomine TCR Beta short-read assay for sequencing. Using its own MiXCR run on the PCR reads, TCRdb lists one record per CDR3 protein. The repertoire holds around 13,000 distinct CDR3 sequences, with 35% to 45% as singletons. Documented treatment: roughly nine-day PBMC culture with coronavirus spike peptide pools or control peptides (ViraFEST assay). Their target antigens are unknown. The specimen was cultured CD4+ T cells from blood. All receptors come from a human donor with COVID-19.

This clonotype is medium-sized by share. The V gene is TRBV2, the J gene TRBJ1-5; a weak D match, TRBD1 (6 bases). The germline V and J ends were trimmed by 6 bases and 0 bases, with 12 bases remaining between them. The germline gives CDR1 SNHLY, CDR2 FYNNEI. This CDR3 has 15 residues. The CDR3 nucleotides are TGTGCCAGCAGACCGGACAGCCATAGCAATCAGCCCCAGCATTTT. Translating it yields CASRPDSHSNQPQHF.

The table lists this clonotype with a few counts. CDR3 sequence: CASSYSPSITRGQPQHF. The CDR3, as DNA: TGTGCCAGCAGTTACTCCCCAAGTATAACCCGGGGGCAGCCCCAGCATTTT. This chain joins TRBV6-2 or TRBV6-3 and TRBJ1-5, with D possibly TRBD1 on 5 matching bases. The CDR3 contains 17 residues. V was cut by 0 bases and J by 7 bases, with 19 bases left in between. CDR1 and CDR2 from the germline V gene are MNHEY and SVGEGT.

This clonotype appeared a few times. The chain links TRBV2 to TRBJ2-5; the D is unclear. CDR3 length equals 13 residues. The germline CDR1 and CDR2 sequences are SNHLY and FYNNEI. Trimming left V 5 bases short and J 2 bases short, with 9 bases between. The CDR3, as DNA: TGTGCCAGCAGTACCTCGGATCAAGAGACCCAGTACTTC. Residues: CASSTSDQETQYF.

A few counts support this clonotype. The chain joins TRBV6-1 to TRBJ1-2; 8 bases align to TRBD1. J lost 4 bases, V lost 2 bases, and 6 bases had no gene match. Germline CDR1 MNHNS, CDR2 SASEGT. The CDR3 runs to 15 residues. The CDR3 sequence is CASSEQDRGGYGYTF. Here the CDR3 DNA reads TGTGCCAGCAGTGAACAAGACAGGGGCGGCTATGGCTACACCTTC.

This clonotype was found a few times. The chain couples TRBV19 to TRBJ2-4; D is unresolved. The germline V gene encodes CDR1 LNHDA and CDR2 SQIVND (reference sequence). This CDR3 is built from 15 residues. V was clipped by 3 bases and J by 10 bases, with 19 bases between them. As DNA, the CDR3 is TGTGCCAGTAGTATGTTAGGTGGGGTCGTAGGTATTCAGTACTTC. Translating gives CASSMLGGVVGIQYF.

J is TRBJ1-2 and V is TRBV5-4, with D unresolved. Germline assignment: CDR1 SGHNT and CDR2 YYREEE (reference sequence). This CDR3 comprises 10 residues. Trimming cost V 9 bases and J 2 bases, with 5 bases left between them. CDR3 residues: CATRNYGYTF. The DNA of the CDR3 is TGTGCCACCAGGAACTATGGCTACACCTTC. Using reference TRBV5-4 and TRBJ1-2 for the parts outside the CDR3, the full variable domain is ETGVTQSPTHLIKTRGQQVTLRCSSQSGHNTVSWYQQALGQGPQFIFQYYREEENGRGNFPPRFSGLQFPNYSSELNVNALELDDSALYLCATRNYGYTFGSGTRLTVV.

This clonotype was counted only a few times. V and J are TRBV6-1 and TRBJ2-2; D remains ambiguous. Trimming cost V 4 bases and J 11 bases, with 14 bases left between them. The CDR3 runs to 13 residues. Germline CDR1 and CDR2: MNHNS and SASEGT. The CDR3 sequence: CASSAHALPELFF. The CDR3 DNA sequence: TGTGCCAGCAGTGCTCATGCCCTGCCCGAGCTGTTTTTT.

The rearrangement joins TRBV11-1 to TRBJ1-1; unclear D gene. The ends were cut back, 2 bases at V and 4 bases at J, with 2 bases in the middle. Germline CDR1 reads SGHAT; CDR2 reads FQDESV (reference sequence). The CDR3 extends over 11 amino acids. CDR3 nucleotide sequence: TGTGCCAGCAGCTTATCCACTGAAGCTTTCTTT. It yields the protein CASSLSTEAFF. The variable domain in full, with the rest retrieved from reference TRBV11-1 and TRBJ1-1, is EAEVAQSPRYKITEKSQAVAFWCDPISGHATLYWYRQILGQGPELLVQFQDESVVDDSQLPKDRFSAERLKGVDSTLKIQPAELGDSAMYLCASSLSTEAFFGQGTRLTVV.

The chain uses TRBV12-3 or TRBV12-4 and TRBJ1-2; D unresolved. The V end lost 3 bases, the J end lost 2 bases, and 7 bases lay between the germline ends. CDR3 length: 13 residues. CDR3 amino acids: CASSLIGNYGYTF. Written as DNA, the CDR3 is TGTGCCAGCAGTTTGATAGGGAACTATGGCTACACCTTC.

This clonotype came up a few times. This chain uses TRBV6-1 with TRBJ1-1, with no clear D. Germline V lookup: CDR1 MNHNS, CDR2 SASEGT. The CDR3 extends over 15 amino acids. Trimming cost V 9 bases and J 0 bases, with 17 bases left between them. The CDR3 nucleotides read TGTGCCAGTACCGAATCTGCAACGATGAACACTGAAGCTTTCTTT. Translation gives CASTESATMNTEAFF.

The chain carries TRBV21-1 and TRBJ2-1; TRBD1 is the table's D call, not checked against the DNA. TRBV21-1 corresponds to a pseudogene. The CDR3 consists of 15 residues. In DNA, the CDR3 is TGTGCCAGCACCGACTTGCCGTACAGGGGGTGGTGTCAGTTCTTC. This encodes CASTDLPYRGWCQFF.

This sequence joins TRBV20-1 and TRBJ1-2; a weak D match, TRBD1 (5 bases). CDR3 length equals 14 residues. V shed 0 bases and J shed 0 bases, with 8 bases lying between them. CDR1 DFQATT and CDR2 SNEGSKA come from the germline V gene (reference sequence). CDR3 DNA sequence: TGCAGTGCTAGAGATTCCAGGGCTAACTATGGCTACACCTTC. Translation gives CSARDSRANYGYTF.

The chain employs TRBV20-1 and TRBJ2-3, with D unresolved. The CDR3 totals 12 residues. The V end was cut by 2 bases, the J end by 4 bases, with 7 bases between. Germline assignment: CDR1 DFQATT and CDR2 SNEGSKA (reference sequence). CDR3 residues: CSARSLADTQYF. DNA of the CDR3: TGCAGTGCTAGAAGTCTCGCAGATACGCAGTATTTT.

This chain connects TRBV6-5 to TRBJ2-1; D unclear. With 0 bases removed from V and 4 bases from J, the gap between germline ends came to 7 bases. In germline, CDR1 is MNHEY, CDR2 SVGAGI. The CDR3 loop spans 14 amino acids. CDR3 loop: CASSYSATYNEQFF. CDR3 sequence (DNA): TGTGCCAGCAGTTACTCGGCAACTTACAATGAGCAGTTCTTC.

This clonotype appeared a few times. The chain has TRBV27 and TRBJ1-2; maybe TRBD1 (5 bases). Germline CDR1 is MNHEY and CDR2 is SMNVEV (reference sequence). Trimming cost V 2 bases and J 5 bases, with 15 bases left between them. This CDR3 region has 15 residues. In DNA, the CDR3 is TGTGCCAGCAGTTTAAGGGGTGGGCAGGGTTATGGCTACACCTTC. Translation: CASSLRGGQGYGYTF.

The rearrangement links TRBV6-1 to TRBJ2-3, with D perhaps matching TRBD1 (8 bases). Germline CDR1 is MNHNS and CDR2 is SASEGT. CDR3 length: 14 residues. V was pared by 8 bases and J by 1 base, with 13 bases between. As DNA, the CDR3 is TGTGCCAGCGGGGAGGGACAGGGCACAGATACGCAGTATTTT. Translated, it gives CASGEGQGTDTQYF.

The V gene is TRBV20-1, the J gene TRBJ2-7, with D uncertain. Trimming stripped 6 bases from V and 5 bases from J, with 14 bases between. Germline loops: CDR1 DFQATT, CDR2 SNEGSKA (reference sequence). This CDR3 is 12 amino acids long. Here the CDR3 DNA reads TGCAGTGCGCCGGACGGAAGGGACGAGCAGTACTTC. Amino acid sequence: CSAPDGRDEQYF.

A few counts support this clonotype. The genes are TRBV6-1 and TRBJ2-5; the match to TRBD2 covers 7 bases. Per germline, CDR1 MNHNS and CDR2 SASEGT. This CDR3 has 15 residues. The ends lost 5 bases at V and 2 bases at J; junction bases unmatched: 8. Written as DNA, the CDR3 is TGTGCCAGCAGTACGGGACTACCCGGACAAGAGACCCAGTACTTC. It translates to CASSTGLPGQETQYF.

This chain joins TRBV6-5 and TRBJ2-5; 7 nucleotides line up with TRBD1. CDR1 and CDR2 from the germline V gene are MNHEY and SVGAGI. CDR3 size: 16 residues. V shed 2 bases and J 5 bases; nucleotides not matched to a gene: 11. CDR3 in amino acids: CASSYPGQALAETQYF. Written as DNA, the CDR3 is TGTGCCAGCAGTTACCCCGGACAGGCTCTGGCTGAGACCCAGTACTTC.

The chain recombines TRBV19 with TRBJ1-1, with a possible D match to TRBD1 (6 bases). The V end was cut by 4 bases, the J end by 8 bases, with 11 bases between. The germline gives CDR1 LNHDA, CDR2 SQIVND (reference sequence). The CDR3 sequence is 12 residues long. Here the CDR3 DNA reads TGTGCCAGTAGTAAACAGGGTTCAGAAGCTTTCTTT. Its translation: CASSKQGSEAFF.

This clonotype has more than one count but fewer than ten. This chain connects TRBV28 to TRBJ1-1; 7 bases fit TRBD1. Per the germline V gene, CDR1 is MDHEN and CDR2 is SYDVKM. The CDR3 spans 18 residues. Germline trimming cut 8 bases from V and 1 base from J; bases unmatched to any gene: 19. Here the CDR3 reads CASHSTGAGGFSNTEAFF. In nucleotides, the CDR3 is TGTGCCAGCCATTCAACCGGGGCAGGGGGATTTTCGAACACTGAAGCTTTCTTT. The full variable domain, its missing parts supplied by reference TRBV28 and TRBJ1-1, is DVKVTQSSRYLVKRTGEKVFLECVQDMDHENMFWYRQDPGLGLRLIYFSYDVKMKEKGDIPEGYSVSREKKERFSLILESASTNQTSMYLCASHSTGAGGFSNTEAFFGQGTRLTVV.

The chain employs TRBV24-1 and TRBJ1-1, with TRBD1 matching over 8 bases. The CDR3 length is 15 residues. Germline CDR1 reads KGHDR; CDR2 reads SFDVKD. Trimming at V came to 7 bases and at J to 1 base, leaving 7 bases not matched to a gene. The CDR3 is CATRGPTGENTEAFF. The CDR3 DNA reads as TGTGCCACCAGGGGACCGACAGGGGAGAACACTGAAGCTTTCTTT.

This clonotype has only a few counts. The chain has TRBV7-2 and TRBJ2-1; D is perhaps TRBD2 (6 bases). This CDR3 is 14 amino acids long. Trimming cost V 5 bases and J 7 bases, with 15 bases left between them. CDR1 is SGHTA and CDR2 is FQGNSA in the germline V gene. The CDR3 loop reads CASSPGTPGNEQFF. In DNA form, the CDR3 reads TGTGCCAGCAGCCCAGGGACTCCCGGAAATGAGCAGTTCTTC.

This clonotype was counted a few times. The V gene is TRBV11-2, the J gene TRBJ2-3; 10 bases are shared with TRBD1. After removal of 4 bases from V and 4 bases from J, the junction contained 5 bases not matched to a gene. The CDR3 has 15 amino acids. The germline gives CDR1 SGHAT, CDR2 FQNNGV. The CDR3 here is CASSSGQGRADTQYF. CDR3 DNA: TGTGCCAGCAGCTCGGGACAGGGGAGGGCAGATACGCAGTATTTT.

In its sample, this clonotype was seen a few times. V gene TRBV20-1 combines with J gene TRBJ1-1; weak D call: TRBD1 (6 bases). The V gene's germline CDR1 is DFQATT and CDR2 SNEGSKA (reference sequence). This CDR3 comprises 10 residues. V lost 3 bases to trimming and J lost 10 bases, with 9 bases between them. The CDR3 here is CSASRGGAFF. CDR3 sequence (DNA): TGCAGTGCTAGCAGGGGTGGAGCTTTCTTT.

The chain recombines TRBV2 with TRBJ1-2; D is undetermined. The germline gives CDR1 SNHLY, CDR2 FYNNEI. The CDR3 spans 14 residues. Trimming stripped 6 bases from V and 3 bases from J, with 14 bases between. CDR3 residues: CASRPGRLYYGYTF. The CDR3 DNA reads as TGTGCCAGCAGGCCCGGGCGATTGTACTATGGCTACACCTTC.